This T cell receptor beta chain was identified during a study of T cells in narcolepsy. With regard to this clone: Its antigen remains unknown.

The data were produced by immunoSEQ multiplex PCR, yet TCRdb's version contains in-frame clones alone and is incomplete. Of 32,000 or so clones listed, roughly 80% are singletons. Regarding the study as a whole: Autoreactive clonotypes reportedly recurred in blood of same and different patients, not controls.

Per germline, CDR1 LNHDA and CDR2 SQIVND (reference sequence). The CDR3 is 16 residues long. Between the trimmed V and J ends, which lost 4 bases and 9 bases, there was a span of 19 bases. This TCR was recovered from a human donor in good health. The sequenced material came from memory (CD45RA-) CD4+ T cells from blood. This sequence joins TRBV19 and TRBJ2-6; possibly TRBD2 for D (5 bases). CDR3 amino acids: CASSKISGLDGNVLTF. CDR3 sequence (DNA): TGTGCCAGTAGTAAAATATCGGGGTTGGATGGCAACGTCCTGACTTTC. Full variable domain (outside the CDR3, taken from reference TRBV19 and TRBJ2-6): DGGITQSPKYLFRKEGQNVTLSCEQNLNHDAMYWYRQDPGQGLRLIYYSQIVNDFQKGDIAEGYSVSREKKESFPLTVTSAQKNPTAFYLCASSKISGLDGNVLTFGAGSRLTVL.